A selection of T cell receptor beta chains follows, all from one sample in a study of cytomegalovirus exposure and HLA in healthy donors. The data were produced by immunoSEQ multiplex PCR, yet TCRdb's version contains in-frame clones alone and is incomplete. This table has 60,000 or so clones, 55% to 75% appearing once. Sequenced material: PBMCs. The receptor set was obtained from a man aged 35 to 55 in good health and CMV-seropositive. Each CDR3 is given with its conserved first and last residue. A D gene is named only where the DNA matches it firmly. Only part of the rows carry a size: once, few, many, or a class if the clone is expanded.

CDR3 length,V gene,D gene,clone size,J gene,CDR3 DNA,CDR3 protein
12,TRBV6-6,-,-,TRBJ1-2,TGTGCCAGCAGTCCGGGGGGCTATGGCTACACCTTC,CASSPGGYGYTF
11,TRBV6-1,-,few,TRBJ2-1,TGTGCCAGCAGTTGGTCCACAAGGGGCTTCTTC,CASSWSTRGFF
14,TRBV27,TRBD1,-,TRBJ1-2,TGTGCCAGCAGTTATTCCGACAGGGGGTATGGCTACACCTTC,CASSYSDRGYGYTF
13,TRBV4-3,-,-,TRBJ1-6,TGCGCCAGCAGCCAGAACAGGGATTCACCCCTCCACTTT,CASSQNRDSPLHF
14,TRBV7-2,-,-,TRBJ1-3,TGTGCCAGCAGCTTAGACAGGACTGGAAACACCATATATTTT,CASSLDRTGNTIYF
13,TRBV6-6,-,few,TRBJ2-2,TGTGCCAGCAGCCCGACAAGTCTAGGGGAGCTGTTTTTT,CASSPTSLGELFF
16,TRBV29-1,-,once,TRBJ1-2,TGCAGCGCCTACGGTCGTTCAGGTATCCTAAACTATGGCTACACCTTC,CSAYGRSGILNYGYTF
15,TRBV7-3,-,once,TRBJ2-5,TGTGCCAGCAGTCTATTGGGTCAGGGTACCGAGACCCAGTACTTC,CASSLLGQGTETQYF
13,TRBV5-1,-,-,TRBJ2-7,TGCGCCAGCAGCCCCGAGTATGTTGGCGAGCAGTACTTC,CASSPEYVGEQYF
15,TRBV7-2,-,-,TRBJ2-7,TGTGCCAGCAGCCCCCCGGCCCAGACTGAATACGAGCAGTACTTC,CASSPPAQTEYEQYF
15,TRBV2,-,once,TRBJ1-5,TGTGCCAGCAGTGATTCGGGACTTAAAGGACAGCCCCAGCATTTT,CASSDSGLKGQPQHF
15,TRBV7-2,TRBD1,once,TRBJ1-6,TGTGCCAGCAGACTTCAGACAGGGGATGGATCACCCCTCCACTTT,CASRLQTGDGSPLHF
15,TRBV5-8,TRBD1,few,TRBJ2-7,TGTGCCAGCAGCGAGCCGGGACAGGGGGCCAACGAGCAGTACTTC,CASSEPGQGANEQYF
17,TRBV6-4,TRBD2,-,TRBJ2-1,TGTGCCAGCAGTTTGCATTCGGGCGGGGGGAATGACAATGAGCAGTTCTTC,CASSLHSGGGNDNEQFF
13,TRBV7-3,-,-,TRBJ2-3,TGTGCCAGCAGGCCAGGGAACGAAGATACGCAGTATTTT,CASRPGNEDTQYF
14,TRBV9,-,-,TRBJ1-2,TGTGCCAGCAGCTACACCTCCGGGGACTATGGCTACACCTTC,CASSYTSGDYGYTF
16,TRBV18,-,-,TRBJ2-3,TGTGCCAGCTCACCCCCGGGGGTCCACGGGACAGATACGCAGTATTTT,CASSPPGVHGTDTQYF
15,TRBV9,TRBD1,-,TRBJ2-2,TGTGCCAGCAGCCTACGACAGGGGGGCACCGGGGAGCTGTTTTTT,CASSLRQGGTGELFF
15,TRBV30,-,few,TRBJ2-6,TGTGCCTGGATTGAGGGCCCTTCTGGGGCCAACGTCCTGACTTTC,CAWIEGPSGANVLTF
14,TRBV30,TRBD1,-,TRBJ1-6,TGTGCCTGGAGTGGTAGACAGGGTAATTCACCCCTCCACTTT,CAWSGRQGNSPLHF
12,TRBV25-1,-,-,TRBJ2-1,TGTGCCAGCAGTGAATCCCTCTCGGAGCAGTTCTTC,CASSESLSEQFF
14,TRBV9,TRBD1,-,TRBJ1-1,TGTGCCAGCAGCGTGCACAGGGGGAACACTGAAGCTTTCTTT,CASSVHRGNTEAFF